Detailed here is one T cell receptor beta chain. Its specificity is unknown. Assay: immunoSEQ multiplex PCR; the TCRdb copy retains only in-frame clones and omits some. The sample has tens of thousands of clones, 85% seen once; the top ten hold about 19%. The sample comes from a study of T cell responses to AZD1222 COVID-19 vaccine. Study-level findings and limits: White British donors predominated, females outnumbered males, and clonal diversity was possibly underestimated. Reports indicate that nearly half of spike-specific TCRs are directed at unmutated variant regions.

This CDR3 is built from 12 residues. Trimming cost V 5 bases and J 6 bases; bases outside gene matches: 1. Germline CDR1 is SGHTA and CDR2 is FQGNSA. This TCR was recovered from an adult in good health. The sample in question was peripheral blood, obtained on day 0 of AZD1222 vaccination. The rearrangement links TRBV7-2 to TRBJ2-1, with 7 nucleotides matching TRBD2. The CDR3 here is CASSQRGNEQFF. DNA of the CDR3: TGTGCCAGCAGCCAGCGGGGCAATGAGCAGTTCTTC.